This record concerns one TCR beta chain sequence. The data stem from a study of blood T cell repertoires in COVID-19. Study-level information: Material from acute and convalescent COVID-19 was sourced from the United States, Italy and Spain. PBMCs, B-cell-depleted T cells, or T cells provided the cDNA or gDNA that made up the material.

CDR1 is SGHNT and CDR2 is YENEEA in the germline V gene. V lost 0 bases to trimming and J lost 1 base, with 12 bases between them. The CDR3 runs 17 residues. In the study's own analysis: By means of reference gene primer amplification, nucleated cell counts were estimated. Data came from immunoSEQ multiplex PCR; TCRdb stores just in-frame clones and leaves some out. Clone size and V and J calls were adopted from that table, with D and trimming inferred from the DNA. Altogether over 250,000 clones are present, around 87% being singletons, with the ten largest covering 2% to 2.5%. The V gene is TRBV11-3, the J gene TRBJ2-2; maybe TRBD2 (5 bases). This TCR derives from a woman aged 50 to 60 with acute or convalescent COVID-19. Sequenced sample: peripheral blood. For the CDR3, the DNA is TGTGCCAGCAGCTTAGAGGACCGAGCGGAGAACACCGGGGAGCTGTTTTTT. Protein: CASSLEDRAENTGELFF.